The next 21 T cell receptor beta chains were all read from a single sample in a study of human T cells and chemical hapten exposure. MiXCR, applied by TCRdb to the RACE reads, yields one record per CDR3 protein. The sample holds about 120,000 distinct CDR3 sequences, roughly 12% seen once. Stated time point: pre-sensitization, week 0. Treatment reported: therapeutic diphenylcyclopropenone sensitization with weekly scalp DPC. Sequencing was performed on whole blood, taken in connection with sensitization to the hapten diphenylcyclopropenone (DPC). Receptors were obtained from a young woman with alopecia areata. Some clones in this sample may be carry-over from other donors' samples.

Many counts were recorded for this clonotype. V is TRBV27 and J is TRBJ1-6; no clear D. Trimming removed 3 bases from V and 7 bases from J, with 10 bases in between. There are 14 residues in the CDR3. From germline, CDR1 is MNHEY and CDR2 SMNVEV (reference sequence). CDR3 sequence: CASSFRRENSPLHF. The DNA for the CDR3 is TGTGCCAGCAGTTTTCGTAGGGAGAATTCACCCCTCCACTTT.

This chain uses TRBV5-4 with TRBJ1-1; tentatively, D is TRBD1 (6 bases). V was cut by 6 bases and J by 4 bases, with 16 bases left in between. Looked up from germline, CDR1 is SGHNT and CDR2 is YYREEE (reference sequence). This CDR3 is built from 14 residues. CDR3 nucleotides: TGTGCCAGCACCCCAGGGGTCGCCGGCACTGAAGCTTTCTTT. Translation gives CASTPGVAGTEAFF.

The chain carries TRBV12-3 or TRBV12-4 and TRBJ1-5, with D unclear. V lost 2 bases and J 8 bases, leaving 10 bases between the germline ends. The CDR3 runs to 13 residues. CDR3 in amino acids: CASSLNPDKPQHF. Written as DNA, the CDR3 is TGTGCCAGCAGTTTAAACCCTGACAAGCCCCAGCATTTT.

The CDR3 DNA reads as TGTGCTAGTGGTTTGGTAGAGGGGGACCATAATTCACCCCTCCACTTT. Protein sequence: CASGLVEGDHNSPLHF. The J gene is TRBJ1-6, the V gene TRBV12-5; perhaps TRBD1 as D (6 bases). The CDR3 totals 16 residues. Trimming removed 0 bases at V and 5 bases at J, with 11 bases between. Germline V gene lookup returns CDR1 LGHNT and CDR2 FRNRAP.

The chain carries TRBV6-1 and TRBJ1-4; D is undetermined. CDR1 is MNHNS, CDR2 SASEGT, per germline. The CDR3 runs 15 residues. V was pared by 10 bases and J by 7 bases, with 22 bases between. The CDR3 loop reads CATGIGRPFGEKLFF. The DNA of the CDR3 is TGTGCCACGGGGATCGGGCGCCCCTTTGGTGAAAAACTGTTTTTT.

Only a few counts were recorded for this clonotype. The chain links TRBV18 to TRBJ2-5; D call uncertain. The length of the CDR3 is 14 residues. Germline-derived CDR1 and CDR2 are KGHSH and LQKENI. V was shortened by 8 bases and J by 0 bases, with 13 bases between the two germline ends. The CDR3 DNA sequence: TGTGCCAGCACCCGGAAGCCCAACCAAGAGACCCAGTACTTC. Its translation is CASTRKPNQETQYF. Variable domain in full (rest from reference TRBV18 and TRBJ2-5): NAGVMQNPRHLVRRRGQEARLRCSPMKGHSHVYWYRQLPEEGLKFMVYLQKENIIDESGMPKERFSAEFPKEGPSILRIQQVVRGDSAAYFCASTRKPNQETQYFGPGTRLLVL.

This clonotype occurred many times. In DNA form, the CDR3 reads TGTGCCAGCAGCTTTGAAACTAGCGGGTTTTACAATGAGCAGTTCTTC. This gives the protein CASSFETSGFYNEQFF. The chain links TRBV7-2 to TRBJ2-1, with 9 bases matching TRBD2. The CDR3 has 16 amino acids. Trimming took 3 bases from V and 4 from J; bases not matched to a gene: 7. In germline, CDR1 is SGHTA, CDR2 FQGNSA.

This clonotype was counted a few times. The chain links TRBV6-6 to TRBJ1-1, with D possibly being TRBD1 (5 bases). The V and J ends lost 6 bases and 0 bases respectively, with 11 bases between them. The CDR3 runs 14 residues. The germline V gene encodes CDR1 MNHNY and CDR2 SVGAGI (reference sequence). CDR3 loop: CASSLTEMNTEAFF. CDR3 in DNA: TGTGCCAGCAGCCTGACAGAGATGAACACTGAAGCTTTCTTT.

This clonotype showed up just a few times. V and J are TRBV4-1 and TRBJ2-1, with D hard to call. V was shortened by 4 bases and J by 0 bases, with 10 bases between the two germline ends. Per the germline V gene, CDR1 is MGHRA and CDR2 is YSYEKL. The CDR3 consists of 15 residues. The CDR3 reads CASSPQSSSYNEQFF. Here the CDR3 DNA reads TGCGCCAGCAGCCCTCAGTCTAGCTCCTACAATGAGCAGTTCTTC.

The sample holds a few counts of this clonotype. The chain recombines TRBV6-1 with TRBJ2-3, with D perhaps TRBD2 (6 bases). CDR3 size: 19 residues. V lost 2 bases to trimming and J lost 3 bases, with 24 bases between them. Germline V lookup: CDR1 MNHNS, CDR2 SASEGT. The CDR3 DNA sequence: TGTGCCAGCAGTGAAAGGGGAGCGGGTCGCGTGGTCGCAACAGATACGCAGTATTTT. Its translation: CASSERGAGRVVATDTQYF.

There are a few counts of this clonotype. This CDR3 is CASEVRLNTEAFF. The CDR3 bases are TGTGCCAGCGAGGTGAGACTGAACACTGAAGCTTTCTTT. This chain uses TRBV6-1 with TRBJ1-1; D gene uncertain. The V gene lost 8 bases and the J gene lost 0 bases, with 10 bases spanning the gap. This CDR3 comprises 13 residues. The germline CDR1 and CDR2 sequences are MNHNS and SASEGT.

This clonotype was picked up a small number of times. CDR3 in DNA: TGTGCCAGCAGTTACGACGAGAACACTGAAGCTTTCTTT. Translated: CASSYDENTEAFF. The V gene is TRBV6-5, the J gene TRBJ1-1; D remains unclear. The CDR3 spans 13 residues. From germline, CDR1 is MNHEY and CDR2 SVGAGI. The germline V and J ends were trimmed by 2 bases and 1 base, with 5 bases remaining between them.

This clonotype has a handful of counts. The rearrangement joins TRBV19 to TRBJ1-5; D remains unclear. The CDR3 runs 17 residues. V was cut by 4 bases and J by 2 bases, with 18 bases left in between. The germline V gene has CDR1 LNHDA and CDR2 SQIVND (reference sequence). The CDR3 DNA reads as TGTGCCAGTAGTACGTGGACGGACTATCGGGGCAATCAGCCCCAGCATTTT. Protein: CASSTWTDYRGNQPQHF.

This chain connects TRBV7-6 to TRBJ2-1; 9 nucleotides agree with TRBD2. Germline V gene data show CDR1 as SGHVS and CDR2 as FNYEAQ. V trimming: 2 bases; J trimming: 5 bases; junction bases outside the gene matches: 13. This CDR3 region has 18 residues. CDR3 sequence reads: CASSLPGVAGDLDNEQFF. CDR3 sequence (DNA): TGTGCCAGCAGCTTACCCGGGGTAGCGGGGGACCTCGACAATGAGCAGTTCTTC.

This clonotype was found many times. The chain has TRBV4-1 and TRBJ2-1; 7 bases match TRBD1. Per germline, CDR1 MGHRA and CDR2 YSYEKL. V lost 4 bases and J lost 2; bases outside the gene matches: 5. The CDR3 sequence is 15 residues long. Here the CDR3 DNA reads TGCGCCAGCAGCCTCCGGGACAGCACCTACAATGAGCAGTTCTTC. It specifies CASSLRDSTYNEQFF.

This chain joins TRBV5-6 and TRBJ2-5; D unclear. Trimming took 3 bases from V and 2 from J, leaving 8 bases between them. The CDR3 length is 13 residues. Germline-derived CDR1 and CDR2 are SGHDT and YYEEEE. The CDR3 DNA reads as TGTGCCAGCAGCTCTGGCCGACAAGAGACCCAGTACTTC. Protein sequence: CASSSGRQETQYF.

CDR3 in amino acids: CASSEGPPGGGDTQYF. As DNA, the CDR3 is TGTGCCAGCAGTGAAGGGCCCCCCGGGGGTGGAGATACGCAGTATTTT. The rearrangement uses TRBV6-1 and TRBJ2-3; maybe TRBD2 (6 bases). V gave up 1 base and J gave up 5 bases, with 16 bases separating them. The CDR3 spans 16 residues. The germline V gene has CDR1 MNHNS and CDR2 SASEGT.

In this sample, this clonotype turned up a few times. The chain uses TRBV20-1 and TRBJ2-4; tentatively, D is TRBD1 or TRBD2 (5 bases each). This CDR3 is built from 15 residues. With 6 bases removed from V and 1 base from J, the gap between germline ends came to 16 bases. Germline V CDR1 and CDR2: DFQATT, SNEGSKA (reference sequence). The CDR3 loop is CSAEKTWGAKNIQYF. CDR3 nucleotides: TGCAGTGCCGAGAAAACATGGGGGGCCAAAAACATTCAGTACTTC.

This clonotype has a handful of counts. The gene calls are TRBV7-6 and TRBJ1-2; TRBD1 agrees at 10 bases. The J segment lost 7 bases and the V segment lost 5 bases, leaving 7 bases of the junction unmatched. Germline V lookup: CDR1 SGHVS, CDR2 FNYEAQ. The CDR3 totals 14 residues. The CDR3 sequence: CASSPGTGVFGYTF. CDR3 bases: TGTGCCAGCAGCCCCGGGACAGGGGTCTTTGGCTACACCTTC. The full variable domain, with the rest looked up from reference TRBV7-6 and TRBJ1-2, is GAGVSQSPRYKVTKRGQDVALRCDPISGHVSLYWYRQALGQGPEFLTYFNYEAQQDKSGLPNDRFSAERPEGSISTLTIQRTEQRDSAMYRCASSPGTGVFGYTFGSGTRLTVV.

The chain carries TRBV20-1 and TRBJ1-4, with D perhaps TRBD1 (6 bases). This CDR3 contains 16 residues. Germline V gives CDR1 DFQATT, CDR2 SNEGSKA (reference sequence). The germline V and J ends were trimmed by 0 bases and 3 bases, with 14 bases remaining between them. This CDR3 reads CSARDWGPGANEKLFF. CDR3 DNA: TGCAGTGCTAGAGATTGGGGGCCAGGGGCTAATGAAAAACTGTTTTTT.

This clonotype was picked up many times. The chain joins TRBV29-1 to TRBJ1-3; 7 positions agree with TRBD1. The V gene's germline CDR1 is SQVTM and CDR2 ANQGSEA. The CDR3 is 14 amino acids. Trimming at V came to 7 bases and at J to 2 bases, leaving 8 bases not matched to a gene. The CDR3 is CSASWGTAGNTIYF. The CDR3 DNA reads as TGCAGCGCTTCCTGGGGGACAGCTGGAAACACCATATATTTT.